The sequence of this T cell receptor (beta chain) was determined in a study of Graves' ophthalmopathy and Graves' hyperthyroidism. The CDR3 is made up of 15 amino acids. With 3 bases removed from V and 10 bases from J, the gap between germline ends came to 16 bases. Germline lookup yields CDR1 SNHLY and CDR2 FYNNEI. Study-level results: In blood, most expanded thyroid clonotypes above 0.001 frequency were also detected.

Amplified TCR beta CDR3 regions were obtained using RNA transcripts as template. The authors performed first-round RT-PCR with HTBI primers and then a second-round multiplex PCR. TCRdb reprocessed the multiplex PCR reads via MiXCR and lists one record per CDR3 protein. The sample records about 700,000 distinct CDR3 sequences, 40% being singletons. Concerning this clonotype: The antigen is unknown.

Ophthalmopathy donors' eye disease showed moderate-to-severe activity, CAS of at least 3, NOSPECS of at least 4 and duration under 3 months. None of the included patients had other autoimmune diseases, uncontrolled infections, pregnancy or lactation, as these led to exclusion. PBMCs originated in less than 11 ml of fresh peripheral blood. The sample taken for sequencing was peripheral blood. The receptor was isolated from an adult man with Graves' ophthalmopathy. The V and J genes are TRBV2 and TRBJ1-6; no clear D gene. Here the CDR3 DNA reads TGTGCCAGCAGTGATATAAGAGGCTCGGGATCACCCCTCCACTTT. Translating it yields CASSDIRGSGSPLHF.